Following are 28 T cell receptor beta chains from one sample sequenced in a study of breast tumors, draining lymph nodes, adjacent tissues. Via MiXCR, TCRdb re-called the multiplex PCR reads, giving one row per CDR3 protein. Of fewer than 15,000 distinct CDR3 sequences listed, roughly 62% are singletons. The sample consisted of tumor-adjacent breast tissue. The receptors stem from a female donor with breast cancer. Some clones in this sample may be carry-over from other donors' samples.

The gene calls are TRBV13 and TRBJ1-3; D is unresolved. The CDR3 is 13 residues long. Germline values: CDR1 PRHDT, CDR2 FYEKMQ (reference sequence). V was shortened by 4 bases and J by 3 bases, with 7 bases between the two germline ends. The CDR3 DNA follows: TGTGCCAGCAGCTACCAGGATGGAAACACCATATATTTT. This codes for CASSYQDGNTIYF.

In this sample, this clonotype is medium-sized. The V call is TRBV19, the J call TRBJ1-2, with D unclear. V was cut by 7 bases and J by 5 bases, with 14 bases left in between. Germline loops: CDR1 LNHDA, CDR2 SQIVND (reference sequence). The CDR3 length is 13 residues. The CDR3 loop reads CASTLGPAYGYTF. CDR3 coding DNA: TGTGCCAGTACCCTCGGTCCAGCATATGGCTACACCTTC.

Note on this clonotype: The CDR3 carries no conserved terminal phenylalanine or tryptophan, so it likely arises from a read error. Here the CDR3 reads CASSFGTYYEQYL. In DNA form, the CDR3 reads TGCGCCAGCAGCTTCGGAACCTACTACGAGCAGTACTTG. The chain links TRBV7-8 to TRBJ2-7; D is undetermined. Germline V lookup: CDR1 SGHVS, CDR2 FQNEAQ. The CDR3 runs 13 residues.

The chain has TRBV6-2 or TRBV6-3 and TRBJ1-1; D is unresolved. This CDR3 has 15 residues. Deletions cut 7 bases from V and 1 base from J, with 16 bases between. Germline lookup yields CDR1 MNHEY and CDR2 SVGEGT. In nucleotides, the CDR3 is TGTGCCAGCACCAAGGCGTGGTTAGGGAACACTGAAGCTTTCTTT. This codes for CASTKAWLGNTEAFF.

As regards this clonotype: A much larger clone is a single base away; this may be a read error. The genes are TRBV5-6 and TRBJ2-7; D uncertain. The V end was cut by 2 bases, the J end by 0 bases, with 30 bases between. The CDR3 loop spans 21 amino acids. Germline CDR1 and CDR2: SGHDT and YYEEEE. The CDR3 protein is CASSFYIRSARVSRSSYEQYF. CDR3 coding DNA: TGTGCCAGCAGCTTCTACATCCGCAGTGCTAGAGTTTCCAGGTCCTCCTACGAGCAGTACTTC.

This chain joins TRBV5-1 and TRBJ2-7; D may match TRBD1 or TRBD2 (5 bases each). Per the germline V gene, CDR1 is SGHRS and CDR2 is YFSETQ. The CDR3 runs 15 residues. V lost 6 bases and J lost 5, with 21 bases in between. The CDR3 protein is CASTHEGSLAHEQYF. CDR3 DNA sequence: TGCGCCAGCACCCATGAGGGGAGCTTGGCCCACGAGCAGTACTTC.

CDR3 residues: CASSKTSGFGETQYF. Here the CDR3 DNA reads TGTGCCAGCAGCAAGACTAGCGGCTTCGGAGAGACCCAGTACTTC. The V call is TRBV6-4, the J call TRBJ2-5; 9 nucleotides agree with TRBD2. Germline loops: CDR1 MRHNA, CDR2 SNTAGT. Germline trimming cut 6 bases from V and 4 bases from J; bases unmatched to any gene: 9. The length of the CDR3 is 15 residues.

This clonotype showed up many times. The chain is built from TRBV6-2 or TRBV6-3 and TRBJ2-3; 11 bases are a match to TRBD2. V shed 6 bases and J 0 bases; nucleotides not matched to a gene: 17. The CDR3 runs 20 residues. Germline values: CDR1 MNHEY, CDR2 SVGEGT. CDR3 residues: CASRHNVLSGRALSTDTQYF. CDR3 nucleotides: TGTGCCAGCAGACACAACGTGCTTAGCGGGAGGGCCCTCAGCACAGATACGCAGTATTTT.

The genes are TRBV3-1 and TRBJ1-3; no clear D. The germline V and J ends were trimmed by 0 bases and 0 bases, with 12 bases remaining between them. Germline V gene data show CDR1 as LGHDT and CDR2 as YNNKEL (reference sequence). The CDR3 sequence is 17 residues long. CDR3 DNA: TGTGCCAGCAGCCAAGATTTTACAGTCAGCTCTGGAAACACCATATATTTT. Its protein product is CASSQDFTVSSGNTIYF.

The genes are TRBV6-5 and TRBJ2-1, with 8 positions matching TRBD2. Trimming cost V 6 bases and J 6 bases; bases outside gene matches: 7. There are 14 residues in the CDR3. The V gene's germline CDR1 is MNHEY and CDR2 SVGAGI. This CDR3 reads CASRSGGSRNEQFF. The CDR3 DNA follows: TGTGCCAGCAGGTCGGGGGGGTCTCGCAATGAGCAGTTCTTC.

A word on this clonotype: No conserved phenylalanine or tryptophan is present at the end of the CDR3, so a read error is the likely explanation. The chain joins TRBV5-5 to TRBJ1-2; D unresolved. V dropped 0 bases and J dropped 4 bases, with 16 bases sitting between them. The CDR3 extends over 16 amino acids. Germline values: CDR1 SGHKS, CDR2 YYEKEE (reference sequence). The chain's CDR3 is CASSLARQTIVYGYTS. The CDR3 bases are TGTGCCAGCAGCTTGGCCAGGCAGACGATCGTCTATGGCTACACCTCC.

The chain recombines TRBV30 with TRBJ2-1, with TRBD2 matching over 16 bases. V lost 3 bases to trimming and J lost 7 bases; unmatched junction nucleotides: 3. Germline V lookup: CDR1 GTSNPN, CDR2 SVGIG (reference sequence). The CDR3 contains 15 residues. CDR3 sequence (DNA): TGTGCCTGGAGCGTGGGACTAGCGGGAGGGAATGAGCAGTTCTTC. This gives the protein CAWSVGLAGGNEQFF.

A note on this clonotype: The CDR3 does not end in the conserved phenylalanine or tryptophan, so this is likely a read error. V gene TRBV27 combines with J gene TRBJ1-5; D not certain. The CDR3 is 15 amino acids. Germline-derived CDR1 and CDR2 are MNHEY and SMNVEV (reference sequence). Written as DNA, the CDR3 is TGCGCCAGCAGTTCGTCCGGACGGACGCATCAGCCCCAGCATCTT. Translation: CASSSSGRTHQPQHL.

The CDR3 loop reads CASSPDSPGANVLTF. Here the CDR3 DNA reads TGTGCCAGCAGTCCGGACAGTCCTGGGGCCAACGTCCTGACTTTC. The chain links TRBV12-3 or TRBV12-4 to TRBJ2-6, with D tentatively TRBD1 (6 bases). V gave up 5 bases and J gave up 2 bases, with 10 bases separating them. The CDR3 covers 15 residues.

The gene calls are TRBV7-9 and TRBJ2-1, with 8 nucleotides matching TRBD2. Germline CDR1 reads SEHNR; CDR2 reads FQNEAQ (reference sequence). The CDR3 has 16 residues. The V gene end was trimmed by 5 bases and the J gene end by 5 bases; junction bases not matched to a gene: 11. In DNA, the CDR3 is TGTGCCAGCAGCCTCGGAGGGAGCGGGAGAGACAATGAGCAGTTCTTC. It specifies CASSLGGSGRDNEQFF. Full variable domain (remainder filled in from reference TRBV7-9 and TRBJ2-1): DTGVSQNPRHKITKRGQNVTFRCDPISEHNRLYWYRQTLGQGPEFLTYFQNEAQLEKSRLLSDRFSAERPKGSFSTLEIQRTEQGDSAMYLCASSLGGSGRDNEQFFGPGTRLTVL.

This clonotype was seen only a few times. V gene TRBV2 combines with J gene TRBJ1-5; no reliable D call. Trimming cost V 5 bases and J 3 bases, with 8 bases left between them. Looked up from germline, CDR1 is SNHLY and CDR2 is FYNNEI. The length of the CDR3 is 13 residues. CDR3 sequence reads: CASSSGVNQPQHF. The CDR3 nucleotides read TGTGCCAGCAGTAGCGGGGTCAATCAGCCCCAGCATTTT.

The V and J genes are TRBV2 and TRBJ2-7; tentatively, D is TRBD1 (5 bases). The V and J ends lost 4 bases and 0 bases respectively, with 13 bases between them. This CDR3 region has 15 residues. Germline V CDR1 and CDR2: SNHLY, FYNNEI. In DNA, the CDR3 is TGTGCCAGCAGTGTGCAGGGCACCCCCTCCTACGAGCAGTACTTC. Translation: CASSVQGTPSYEQYF.

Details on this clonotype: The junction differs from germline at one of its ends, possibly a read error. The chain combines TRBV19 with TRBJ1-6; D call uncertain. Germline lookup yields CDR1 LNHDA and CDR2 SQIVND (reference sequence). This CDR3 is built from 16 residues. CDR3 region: CASSIMRAENSPPHHF. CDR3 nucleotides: TGTGCCAGTAGTATAATGCGGGCCGAGAATTCACCCCCCCACCACTTT.

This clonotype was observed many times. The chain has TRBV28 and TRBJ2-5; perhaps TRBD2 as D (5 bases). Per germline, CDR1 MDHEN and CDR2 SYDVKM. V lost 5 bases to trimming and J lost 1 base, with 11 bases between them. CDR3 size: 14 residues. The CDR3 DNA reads TGTGCCAGCAGTCGGGGAGCACTCCAAGAGACCCAGTACTTC. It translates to CASSRGALQETQYF.

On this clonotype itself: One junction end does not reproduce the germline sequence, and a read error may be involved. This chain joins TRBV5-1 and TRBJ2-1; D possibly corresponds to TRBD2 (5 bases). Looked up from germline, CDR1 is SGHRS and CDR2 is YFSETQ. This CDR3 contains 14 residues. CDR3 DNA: TGTGCCAGCAGATTGAGGGATGTCTACAATGAGCAGTTCTTC. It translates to CASRLRDVYNEQFF.

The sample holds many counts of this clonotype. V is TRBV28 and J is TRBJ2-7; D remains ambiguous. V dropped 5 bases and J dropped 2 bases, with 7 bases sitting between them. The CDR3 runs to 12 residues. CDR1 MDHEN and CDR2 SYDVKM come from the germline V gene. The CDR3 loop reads CASSPVTYEQYF. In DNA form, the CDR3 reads TGTGCCAGCAGTCCGGTTACCTACGAGCAGTACTTC.

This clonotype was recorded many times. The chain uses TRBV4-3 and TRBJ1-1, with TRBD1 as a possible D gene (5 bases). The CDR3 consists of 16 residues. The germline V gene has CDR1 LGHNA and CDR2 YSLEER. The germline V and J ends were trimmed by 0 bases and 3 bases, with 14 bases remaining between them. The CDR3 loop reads CASSQESLGVDTEAFF. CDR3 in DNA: TGCGCCAGCAGCCAAGAGAGCTTAGGGGTGGACACTGAAGCTTTCTTT.

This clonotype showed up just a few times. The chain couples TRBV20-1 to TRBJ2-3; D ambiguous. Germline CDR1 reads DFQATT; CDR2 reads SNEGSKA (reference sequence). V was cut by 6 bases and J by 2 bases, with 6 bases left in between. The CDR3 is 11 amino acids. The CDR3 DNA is TGCAGTGCAGTCTTCACAGATACGCAGTATTTT. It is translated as CSAVFTDTQYF.

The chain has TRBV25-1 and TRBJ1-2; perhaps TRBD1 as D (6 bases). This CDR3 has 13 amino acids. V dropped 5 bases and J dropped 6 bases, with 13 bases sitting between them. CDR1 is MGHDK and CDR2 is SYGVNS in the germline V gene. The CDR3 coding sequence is TGTGCCAGCAGTACGACAGGAGCTAATGGCTACACCTTC. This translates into CASSTTGANGYTF.

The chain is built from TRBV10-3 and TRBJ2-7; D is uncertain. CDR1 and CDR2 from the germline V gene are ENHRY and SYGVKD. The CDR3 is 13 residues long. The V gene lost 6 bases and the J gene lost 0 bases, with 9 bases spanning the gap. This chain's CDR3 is CAIRAKTSYEQYF. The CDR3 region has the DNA TGTGCCATCAGGGCAAAAACCTCCTACGAGCAGTACTTC.

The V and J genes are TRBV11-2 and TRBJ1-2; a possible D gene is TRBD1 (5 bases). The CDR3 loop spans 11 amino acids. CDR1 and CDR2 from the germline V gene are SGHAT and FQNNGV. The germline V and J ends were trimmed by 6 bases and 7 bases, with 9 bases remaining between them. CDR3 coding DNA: TGTGCCAGCAGTCCAGGGCTTGGCTACACCTTC. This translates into CASSPGLGYTF. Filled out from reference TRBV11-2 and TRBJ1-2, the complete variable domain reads EAGVAQSPRYKIIEKRQSVAFWCNPISGHATLYWYQQILGQGPKLLIQFQNNGVVDDSQLPKDRFSAERLKGVDSTLKIQPAKLEDSAVYLCASSPGLGYTFGSGTRLTVV.

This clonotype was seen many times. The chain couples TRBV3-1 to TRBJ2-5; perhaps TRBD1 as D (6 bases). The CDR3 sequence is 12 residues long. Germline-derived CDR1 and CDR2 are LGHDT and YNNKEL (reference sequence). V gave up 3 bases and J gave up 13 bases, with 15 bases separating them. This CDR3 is CASSQLQGEWYF. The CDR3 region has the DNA TGTGCCAGCAGCCAGTTACAGGGTGAATGGTACTTC.

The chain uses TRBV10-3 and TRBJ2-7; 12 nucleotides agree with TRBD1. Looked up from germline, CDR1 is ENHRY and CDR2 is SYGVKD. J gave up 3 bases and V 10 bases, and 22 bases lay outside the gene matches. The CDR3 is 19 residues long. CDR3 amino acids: CATKSNPGQGAPGNYEQYF. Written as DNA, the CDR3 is TGTGCCACCAAGAGTAATCCGGGACAGGGGGCGCCGGGGAACTACGAGCAGTACTTC.